Following are 9 T cell receptor beta chains from one sample sequenced in a study of cytomegalovirus exposure and HLA in healthy donors. The PCR had 60 Vbeta and 13 Jbeta primers. Some clones are missing from TCRdb's copy, which holds only in-frame ones; the method was immunoSEQ multiplex PCR. The repertoire consists of some 200,000 clones, with more than 65% occurring once and the leading ten covering 3.8%. The sequenced sample was PBMCs. The receptors originated from a man aged 50-59 years in good health and CMV-seronegative.

The V call is TRBV7-2, the J call TRBJ2-1; D gene uncertain. This CDR3 spans 13 amino acids. Germline assignment: CDR1 SGHTA and CDR2 FQGNSA. Trimming pared 3 bases from V and 5 bases from J, leaving 8 bases between. The chain's CDR3 is CASSLATNNEQFF. CDR3 coding DNA: TGTGCCAGCAGCTTGGCAACGAACAATGAGCAGTTCTTC.

The chain is built from TRBV12-5 and TRBJ2-3; no definite D call. Germline-derived CDR1 and CDR2 are LGHNT and FRNRAP. The CDR3 extends over 16 amino acids. V lost 6 bases and J 1 base, leaving 17 bases between the germline ends. The CDR3 DNA is TGTGCTAGTGGGATCGTATTCGGTGGGCGCACAGATACGCAGTATTTT. It yields the protein CASGIVFGGRTDTQYF.

The rearrangement joins TRBV6-1 to TRBJ1-1, with 7 bases that match TRBD1. The germline V gene has CDR1 MNHNS and CDR2 SASEGT. The V gene end was trimmed by 1 base and the J gene end by 0 bases; junction bases not matched to a gene: 8. CDR3 length: 17 amino acids. CDR3 residues: CASSEGHPGQVNTEAFF. As DNA, the CDR3 is TGTGCCAGCAGTGAAGGTCACCCCGGACAGGTGAACACTGAAGCTTTCTTT.

The chain is built from TRBV4-3 and TRBJ1-6; D gene uncertain. Trimming stripped 1 base from V and 9 bases from J, with 13 bases between. This CDR3 spans 15 amino acids. Germline V gene lookup returns CDR1 LGHNA and CDR2 YSLEER. The CDR3 region has the DNA TGCGCCAGCAGCCAAGTGGCCGGGATGGGTTCACCCCTCCACTTT. Its protein is CASSQVAGMGSPLHF.

The chain joins TRBV25-1 to TRBJ2-1; D is perhaps TRBD2 (6 bases). Germline values: CDR1 MGHDK, CDR2 SYGVNS. V was cut by 2 bases and J by 8 bases, with 10 bases left in between. CDR3 length: 13 amino acids. The chain's CDR3 is CASSERIADEQFF. The CDR3 nucleotides read TGTGCCAGCAGTGAACGTATAGCGGATGAGCAGTTCTTC.

This clone was detected a few times. The chain couples TRBV27 to TRBJ1-6; 8 nucleotides align to TRBD1. The CDR3 is 13 residues long. Germline loops: CDR1 MNHEY, CDR2 SMNVEV (reference sequence). Trimming cost V 5 bases and J 10 bases; bases outside gene matches: 4. CDR3 amino acids: CASSDRGGSPLHF. The CDR3 DNA sequence: TGTGCCAGCAGTGACAGGGGAGGATCACCCCTCCACTTT.

This clone was counted a single time. One junction end does not reproduce the germline sequence, and a read error may be involved. The CDR3 DNA follows: TGTTCCAGCAGCTTGGGGACAGGGTTTGAAAAACTGTTTTTT. Translated, it gives CSSSLGTGFEKLFF. This sequence joins TRBV7-9 and TRBJ1-4; TRBD1 matches at 9 bases. CDR3 length equals 14 residues. CDR1 and CDR2 from the germline V gene are SEHNR and FQNEAQ (reference sequence).

The chain carries TRBV6-1 and TRBJ1-1, with 9 positions matching TRBD1. With 5 bases clipped from V and 5 bases from J, the junction kept 9 bases outside the gene matches. The CDR3 contains 15 residues. Germline V gene sequence: CDR1 MNHNS, CDR2 SASEGT. The CDR3 reads CASSRQDRGFTEAFF. CDR3 DNA: TGTGCCAGCAGTCGACAGGACAGGGGATTTACTGAAGCTTTCTTT.

Turning to this clone: This same CDR3 is encoded by further DNA sequences in the sample. The chain carries TRBV19 and TRBJ1-1, with TRBD1 identical over 11 bases. With V trimmed by 8 bases and J by 7 bases, 12 bases remained unmatched. This CDR3 region has 15 residues. The V gene's germline CDR1 is LNHDA and CDR2 SQIVND (reference sequence). CDR3 in amino acids: CASEAGTGGIREAFF. In DNA form, the CDR3 reads TGTGCCAGTGAGGCCGGGACAGGGGGAATTCGTGAAGCTTTCTTT.